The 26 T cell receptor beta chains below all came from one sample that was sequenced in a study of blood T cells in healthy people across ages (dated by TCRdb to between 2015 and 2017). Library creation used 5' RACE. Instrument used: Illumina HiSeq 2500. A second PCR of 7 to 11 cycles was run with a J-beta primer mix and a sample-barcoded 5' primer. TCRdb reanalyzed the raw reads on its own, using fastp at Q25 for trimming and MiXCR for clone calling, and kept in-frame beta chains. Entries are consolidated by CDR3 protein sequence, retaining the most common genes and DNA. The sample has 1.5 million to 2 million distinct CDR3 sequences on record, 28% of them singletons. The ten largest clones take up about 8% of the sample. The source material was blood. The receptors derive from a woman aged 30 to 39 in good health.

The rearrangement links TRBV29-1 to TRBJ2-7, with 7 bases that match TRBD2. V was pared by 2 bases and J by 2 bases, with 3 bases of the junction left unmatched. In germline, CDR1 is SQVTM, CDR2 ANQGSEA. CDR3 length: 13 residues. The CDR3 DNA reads TGCAGCGTTGAACCTAGCGGCACCTACGAGCAGTACTTC. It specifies CSVEPSGTYEQYF.

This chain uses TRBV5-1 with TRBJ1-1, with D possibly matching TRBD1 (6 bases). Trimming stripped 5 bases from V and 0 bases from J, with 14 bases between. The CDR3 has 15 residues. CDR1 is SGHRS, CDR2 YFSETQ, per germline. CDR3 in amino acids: CASRRGGGMNTEAFF. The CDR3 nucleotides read TGCGCCAGCAGACGGGGGGGCGGAATGAACACTGAAGCTTTCTTT.

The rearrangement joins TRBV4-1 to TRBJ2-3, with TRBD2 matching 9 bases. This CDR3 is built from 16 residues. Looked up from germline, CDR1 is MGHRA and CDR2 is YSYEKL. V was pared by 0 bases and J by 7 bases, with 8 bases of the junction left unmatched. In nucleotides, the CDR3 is TGCGCCAGCAGCCAAGATCCAGCGGGAGGCCCAAATACGCAGTATTTT. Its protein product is CASSQDPAGGPNTQYF.

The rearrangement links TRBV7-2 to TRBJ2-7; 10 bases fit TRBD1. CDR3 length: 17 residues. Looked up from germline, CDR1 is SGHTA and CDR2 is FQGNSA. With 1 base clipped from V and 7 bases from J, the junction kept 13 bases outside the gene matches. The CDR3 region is CASSLEGGQGSYEEQYF. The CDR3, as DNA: TGTGCCAGCAGCTTAGAGGGGGGACAGGGGTCCTACGAAGAGCAGTACTTC.

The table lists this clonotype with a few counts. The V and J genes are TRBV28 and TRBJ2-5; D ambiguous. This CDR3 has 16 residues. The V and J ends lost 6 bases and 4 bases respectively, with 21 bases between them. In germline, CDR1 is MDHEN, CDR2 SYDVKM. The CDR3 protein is CASSPSDEVWGETQYF. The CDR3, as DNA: TGTGCCAGCAGCCCCAGCGACGAGGTTTGGGGAGAGACCCAGTACTTC.

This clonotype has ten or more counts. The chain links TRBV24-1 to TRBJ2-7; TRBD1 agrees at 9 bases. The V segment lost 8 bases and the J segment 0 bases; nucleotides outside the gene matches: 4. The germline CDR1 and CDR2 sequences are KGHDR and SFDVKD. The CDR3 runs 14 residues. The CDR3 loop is CATKDRGLSYEQYF. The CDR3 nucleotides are TGTGCCACCAAGGACAGGGGTCTCTCCTACGAGCAGTACTTC.

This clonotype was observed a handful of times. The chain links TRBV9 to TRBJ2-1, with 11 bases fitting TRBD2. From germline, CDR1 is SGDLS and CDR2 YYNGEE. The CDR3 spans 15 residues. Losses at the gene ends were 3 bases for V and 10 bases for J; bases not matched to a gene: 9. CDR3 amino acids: CASSALTSGDGEQFF. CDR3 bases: TGTGCCAGCAGCGCTCTGACTAGCGGGGATGGAGAGCAGTTCTTC.

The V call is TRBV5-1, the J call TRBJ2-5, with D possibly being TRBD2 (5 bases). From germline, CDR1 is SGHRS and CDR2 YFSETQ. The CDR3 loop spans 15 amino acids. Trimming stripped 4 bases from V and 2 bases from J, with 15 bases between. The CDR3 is CASSMIPGSQETQYF. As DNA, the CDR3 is TGCGCCAGCAGCATGATACCGGGATCGCAAGAGACCCAGTACTTC.

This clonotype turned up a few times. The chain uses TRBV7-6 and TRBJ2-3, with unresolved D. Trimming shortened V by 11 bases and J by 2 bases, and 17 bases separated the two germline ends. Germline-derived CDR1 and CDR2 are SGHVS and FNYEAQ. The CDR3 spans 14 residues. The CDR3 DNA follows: TGTGCCTCGCAAGAGGCACCTAACACAGATACGCAGTATTTT. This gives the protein CASQEAPNTDTQYF. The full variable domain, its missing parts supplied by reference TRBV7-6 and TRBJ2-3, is GAGVSQSPRYKVTKRGQDVALRCDPISGHVSLYWYRQALGQGPEFLTYFNYEAQQDKSGLPNDRFSAERPEGSISTLTIQRTEQRDSAMYRCASQEAPNTDTQYFGPGTRLTVL.

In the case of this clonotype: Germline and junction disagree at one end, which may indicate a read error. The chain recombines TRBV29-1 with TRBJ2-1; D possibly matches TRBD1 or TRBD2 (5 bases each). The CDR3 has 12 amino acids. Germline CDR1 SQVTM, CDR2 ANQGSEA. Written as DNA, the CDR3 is TGCAGCGGGGGGAGCTCCCACAATGAGCAGTTCTTC. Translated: CSGGSSHNEQFF.

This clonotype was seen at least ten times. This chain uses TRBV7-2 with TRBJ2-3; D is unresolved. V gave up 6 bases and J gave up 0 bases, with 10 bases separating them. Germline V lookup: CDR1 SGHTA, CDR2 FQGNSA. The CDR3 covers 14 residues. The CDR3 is CASSLRSSTDTQYF. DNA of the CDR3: TGTGCCAGCAGTTTGCGCAGTAGCACAGATACGCAGTATTTT.

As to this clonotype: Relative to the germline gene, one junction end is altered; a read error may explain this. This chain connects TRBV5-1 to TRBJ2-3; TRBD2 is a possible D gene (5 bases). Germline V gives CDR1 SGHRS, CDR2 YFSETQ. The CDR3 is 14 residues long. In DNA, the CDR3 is TGCGCCGGCAGCCCCACGAGGGGCACAGATACGCAGTATTTT. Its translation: CAGSPTRGTDTQYF.

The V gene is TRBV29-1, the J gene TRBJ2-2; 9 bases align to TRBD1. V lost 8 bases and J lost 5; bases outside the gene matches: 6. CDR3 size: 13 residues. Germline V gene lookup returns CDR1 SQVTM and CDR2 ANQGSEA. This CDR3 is CSLWDRATGELFF. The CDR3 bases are TGCAGCCTGTGGGACAGGGCTACCGGGGAGCTGTTTTTT.

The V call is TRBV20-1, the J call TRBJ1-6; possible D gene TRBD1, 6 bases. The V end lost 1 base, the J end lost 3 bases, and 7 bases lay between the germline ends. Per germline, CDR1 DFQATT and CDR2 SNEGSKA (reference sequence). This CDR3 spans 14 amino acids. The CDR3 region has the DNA TGCAGTGCTAGAGCGGACAGCTATAATTCACCCCTCCACTTT. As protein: CSARADSYNSPLHF.

The CDR3 loop is CASSLEGGRTYNEQFF. CDR3 nucleotides: TGTGCCAGCAGCTTGGAGGGGGGAAGGACCTACAATGAGCAGTTCTTC. This chain links TRBV7-2 with TRBJ2-1, with D perhaps matching TRBD1 or TRBD2 (6 bases each). The CDR3 contains 16 residues. V was trimmed by 3 bases and J by 2 bases, leaving 14 bases between them. CDR1 is SGHTA, CDR2 FQGNSA, per germline. The full variable domain, in which reference TRBV7-2 and TRBJ2-1 provide the parts outside the CDR3, is GAGVSQSPSNKVTEKGKDVELRCDPISGHTALYWYRQSLGQGLEFLIYFQGNSAPDKSGLPSDRFSAERTGGSVSTLTIQRTQQEDSAVYLCASSLEGGRTYNEQFFGPGTRLTVL.

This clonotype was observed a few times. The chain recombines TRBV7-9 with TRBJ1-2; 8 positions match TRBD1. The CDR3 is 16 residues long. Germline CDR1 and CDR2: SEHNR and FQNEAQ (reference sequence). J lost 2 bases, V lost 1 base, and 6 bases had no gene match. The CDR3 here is CASSLGDRGENYGYTF. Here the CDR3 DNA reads TGTGCCAGCAGCTTAGGTGACAGGGGTGAGAACTATGGCTACACCTTC. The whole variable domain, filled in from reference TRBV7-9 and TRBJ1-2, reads DTGVSQNPRHKITKRGQNVTFRCDPISEHNRLYWYRQTLGQGPEFLTYFQNEAQLEKSRLLSDRFSAERPKGSFSTLEIQRTEQGDSAMYLCASSLGDRGENYGYTFGSGTRLTVV.

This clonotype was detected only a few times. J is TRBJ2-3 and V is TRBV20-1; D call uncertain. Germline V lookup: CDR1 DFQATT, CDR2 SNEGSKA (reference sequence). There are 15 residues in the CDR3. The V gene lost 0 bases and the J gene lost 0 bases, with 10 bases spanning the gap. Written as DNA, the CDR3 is TGCAGTGCTAGAGATCCTCGGTCTAGCACAGATACGCAGTATTTT. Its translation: CSARDPRSSTDTQYF.

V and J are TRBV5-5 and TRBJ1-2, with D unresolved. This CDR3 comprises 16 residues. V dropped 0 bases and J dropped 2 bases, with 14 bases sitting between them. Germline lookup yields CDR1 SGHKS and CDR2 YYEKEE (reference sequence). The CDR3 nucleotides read TGTGCCAGCAGCTTGGCTCCCATTAAGTCCAACTATGGCTACACCTTC. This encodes CASSLAPIKSNYGYTF.

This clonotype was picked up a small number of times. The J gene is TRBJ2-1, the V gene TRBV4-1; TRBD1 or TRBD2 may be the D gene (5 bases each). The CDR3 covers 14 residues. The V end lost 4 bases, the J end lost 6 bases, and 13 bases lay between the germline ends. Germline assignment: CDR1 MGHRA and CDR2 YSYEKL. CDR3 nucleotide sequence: TGCGCCAGCAGCCCCGGCCGGGACGGCAATGAGCAGTTCTTC. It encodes CASSPGRDGNEQFF.

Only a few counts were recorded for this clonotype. The CDR3 bases are TGCAGCGTTGAAGATCAAATCTATGGCTACACCTTC. Its translation: CSVEDQIYGYTF. The chain is built from TRBV29-1 and TRBJ1-2; D gene unclear. The CDR3 covers 12 residues. Germline V gene lookup returns CDR1 SQVTM and CDR2 ANQGSEA. Trimming removed 0 bases from V and 4 bases from J, with 6 bases in between.

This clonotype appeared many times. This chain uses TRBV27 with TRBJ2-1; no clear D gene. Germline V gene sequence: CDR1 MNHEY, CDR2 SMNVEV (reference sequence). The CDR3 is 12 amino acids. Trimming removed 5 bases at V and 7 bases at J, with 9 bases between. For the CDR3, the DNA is TGTGCCAGCAGTGTTCCCCCAAATGAGCAGTTCTTC. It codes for CASSVPPNEQFF.

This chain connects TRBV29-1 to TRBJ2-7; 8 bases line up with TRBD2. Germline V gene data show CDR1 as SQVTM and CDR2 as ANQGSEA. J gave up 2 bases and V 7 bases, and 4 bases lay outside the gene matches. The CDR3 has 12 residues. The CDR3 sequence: CSGGGRAYEQYF. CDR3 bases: TGCAGCGGCGGGGGGCGGGCCTACGAGCAGTACTTC.

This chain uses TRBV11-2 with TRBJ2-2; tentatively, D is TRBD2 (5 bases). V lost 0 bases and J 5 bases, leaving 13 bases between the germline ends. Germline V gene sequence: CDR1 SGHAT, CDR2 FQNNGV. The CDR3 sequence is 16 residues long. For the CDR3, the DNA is TGTGCCAGCAGCTTAGACCGGAGGCAGGAGACCGGGGAGCTGTTTTTT. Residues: CASSLDRRQETGELFF. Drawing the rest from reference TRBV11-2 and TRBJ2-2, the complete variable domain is EAGVAQSPRYKIIEKRQSVAFWCNPISGHATLYWYQQILGQGPKLLIQFQNNGVVDDSQLPKDRFSAERLKGVDSTLKIQPAKLEDSAVYLCASSLDRRQETGELFFGEGSRLTVL.

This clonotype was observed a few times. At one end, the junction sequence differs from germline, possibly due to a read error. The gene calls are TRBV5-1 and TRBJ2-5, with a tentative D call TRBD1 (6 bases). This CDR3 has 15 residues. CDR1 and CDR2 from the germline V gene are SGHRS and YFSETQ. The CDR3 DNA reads TGCGCCGGCAGCTTATCGCCAGGGGCGCCAGAGACCCAGTACTTC. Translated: CAGSLSPGAPETQYF.

The CDR3 sequence is CASSSPTGEAGANVLTF. The DNA for the CDR3 is TGTGCCAGCAGTAGCCCGACAGGGGAGGCCGGGGCCAACGTCCTGACTTTC. The rearrangement links TRBV12-3 or TRBV12-4 to TRBJ2-6; 8 bases map to TRBD1. This CDR3 has 17 amino acids. V shed 5 bases, J shed 4 bases, and the junction held 10 bases outside the gene matches.

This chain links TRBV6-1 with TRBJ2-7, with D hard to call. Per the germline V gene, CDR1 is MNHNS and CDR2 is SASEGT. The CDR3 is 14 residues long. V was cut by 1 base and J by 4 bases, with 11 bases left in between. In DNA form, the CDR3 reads TGTGCCAGCAGTGAAGGACTTCTGGGGTACGAGCAGTACTTC. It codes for CASSEGLLGYEQYF.